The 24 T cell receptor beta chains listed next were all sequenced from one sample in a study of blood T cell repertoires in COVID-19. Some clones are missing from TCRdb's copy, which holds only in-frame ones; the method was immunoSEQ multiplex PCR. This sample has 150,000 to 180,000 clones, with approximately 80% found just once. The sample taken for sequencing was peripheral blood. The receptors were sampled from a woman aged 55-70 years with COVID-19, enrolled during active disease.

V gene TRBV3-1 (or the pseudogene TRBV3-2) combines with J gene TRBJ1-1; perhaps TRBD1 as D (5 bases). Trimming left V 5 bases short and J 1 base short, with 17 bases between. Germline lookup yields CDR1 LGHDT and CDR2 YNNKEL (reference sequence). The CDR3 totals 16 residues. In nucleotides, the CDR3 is TGTGCCAGCAGCTTCCGGGTAGGGGAGGGGAACACTGAAGCTTTCTTT. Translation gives CASSFRVGEGNTEAFF.

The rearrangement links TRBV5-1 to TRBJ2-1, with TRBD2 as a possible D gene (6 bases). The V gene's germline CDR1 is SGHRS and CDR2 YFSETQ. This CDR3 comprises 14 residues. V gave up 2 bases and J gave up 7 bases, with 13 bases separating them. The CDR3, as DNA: TGCGCCAGCAGCTTAGGGCGGGATTGGAATGAGCAGTTCTTC. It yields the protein CASSLGRDWNEQFF.

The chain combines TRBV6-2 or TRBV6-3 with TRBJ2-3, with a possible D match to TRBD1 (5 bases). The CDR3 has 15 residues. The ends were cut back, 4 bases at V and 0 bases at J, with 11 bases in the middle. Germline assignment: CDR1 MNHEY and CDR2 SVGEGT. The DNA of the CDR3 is TGTGCCAGCAGTTCCAGGACAACTAGCACAGATACGCAGTATTTT. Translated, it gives CASSSRTTSTDTQYF.

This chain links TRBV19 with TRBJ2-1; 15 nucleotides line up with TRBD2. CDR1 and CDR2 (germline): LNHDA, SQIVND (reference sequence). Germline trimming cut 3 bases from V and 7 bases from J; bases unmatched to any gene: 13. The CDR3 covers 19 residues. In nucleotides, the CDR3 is TGTGCCAGTAGTATCTCCCTCGGGACTAGCGGGAGGAGGGGAAATGAGCAGTTCTTC. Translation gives CASSISLGTSGRRGNEQFF. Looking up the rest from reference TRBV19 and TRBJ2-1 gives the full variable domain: DGGITQSPKYLFRKEGQNVTLSCEQNLNHDAMYWYRQDPGQGLRLIYYSQIVNDFQKGDIAEGYSVSREKKESFPLTVTSAQKNPTAFYLCASSISLGTSGRRGNEQFFGPGTRLTVL.

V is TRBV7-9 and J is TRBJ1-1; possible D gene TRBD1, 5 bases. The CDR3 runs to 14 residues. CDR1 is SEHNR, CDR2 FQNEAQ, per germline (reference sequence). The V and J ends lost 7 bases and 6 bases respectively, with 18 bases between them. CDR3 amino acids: CASKLLLGGAEAFF. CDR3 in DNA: TGTGCCAGCAAACTGCTACTCGGAGGGGCTGAAGCTTTCTTT. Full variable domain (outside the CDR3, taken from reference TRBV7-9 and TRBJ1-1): DTGVSQNPRHKITKRGQNVTFRCDPISEHNRLYWYRQTLGQGPEFLTYFQNEAQLEKSRLLSDRFSAERPKGSFSTLEIQRTEQGDSAMYLCASKLLLGGAEAFFGQGTRLTVV.

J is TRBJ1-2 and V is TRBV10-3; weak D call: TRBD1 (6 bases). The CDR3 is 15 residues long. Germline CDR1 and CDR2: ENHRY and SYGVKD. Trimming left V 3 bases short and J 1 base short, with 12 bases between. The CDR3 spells CAISDPGHFNYGYTF. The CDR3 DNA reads TGTGCCATCAGTGACCCGGGACACTTTAACTATGGCTACACCTTC.

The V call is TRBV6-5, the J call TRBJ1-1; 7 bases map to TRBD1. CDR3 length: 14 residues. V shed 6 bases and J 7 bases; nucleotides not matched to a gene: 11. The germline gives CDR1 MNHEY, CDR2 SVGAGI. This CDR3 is CASRGDSFFGEAFF. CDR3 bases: TGTGCCAGCAGGGGGGACAGTTTTTTCGGTGAAGCTTTCTTT.

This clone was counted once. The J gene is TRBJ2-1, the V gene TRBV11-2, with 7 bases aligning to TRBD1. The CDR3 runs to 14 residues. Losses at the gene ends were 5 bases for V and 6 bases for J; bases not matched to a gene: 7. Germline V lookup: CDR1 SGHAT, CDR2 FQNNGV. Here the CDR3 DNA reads TGTGCCAGCAGCCCTGTAGCAGGGGGCAATGAGCAGTTCTTC. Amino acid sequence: CASSPVAGGNEQFF.

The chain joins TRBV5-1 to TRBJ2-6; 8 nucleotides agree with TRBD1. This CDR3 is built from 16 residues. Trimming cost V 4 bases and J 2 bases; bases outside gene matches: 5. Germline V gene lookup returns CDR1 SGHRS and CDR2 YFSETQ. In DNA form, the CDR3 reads TGCGCCAGCAGCGTGACAGGGGACCCTGGGGCCAACGTCCTGACTTTC. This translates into CASSVTGDPGANVLTF.

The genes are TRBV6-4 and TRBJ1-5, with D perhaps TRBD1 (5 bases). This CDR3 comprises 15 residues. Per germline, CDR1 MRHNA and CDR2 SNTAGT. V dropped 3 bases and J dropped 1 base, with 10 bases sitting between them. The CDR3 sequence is CASSEGDSSNQPQHF. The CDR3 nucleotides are TGTGCCAGCAGTGAAGGGGATTCGAGCAATCAGCCCCAGCATTTT.

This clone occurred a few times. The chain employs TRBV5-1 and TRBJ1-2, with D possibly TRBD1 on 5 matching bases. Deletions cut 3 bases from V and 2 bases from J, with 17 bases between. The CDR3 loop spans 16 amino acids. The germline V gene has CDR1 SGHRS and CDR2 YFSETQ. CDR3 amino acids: CASSSTSTAQNYGYTF. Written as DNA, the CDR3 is TGCGCCAGCAGCTCCACCTCGACAGCCCAAAACTATGGCTACACCTTC.

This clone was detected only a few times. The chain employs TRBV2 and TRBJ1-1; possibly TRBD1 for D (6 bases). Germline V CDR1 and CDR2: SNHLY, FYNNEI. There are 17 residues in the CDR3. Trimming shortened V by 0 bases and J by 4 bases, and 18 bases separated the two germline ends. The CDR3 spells CASSEALRGIGGTEAFF. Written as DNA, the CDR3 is TGTGCCAGCAGTGAAGCGCTTAGGGGGATTGGAGGCACTGAAGCTTTCTTT.

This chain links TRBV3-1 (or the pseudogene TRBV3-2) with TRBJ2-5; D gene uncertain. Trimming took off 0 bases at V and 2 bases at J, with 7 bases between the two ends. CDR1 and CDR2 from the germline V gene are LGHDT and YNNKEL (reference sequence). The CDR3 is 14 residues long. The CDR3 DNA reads TGTGCCAGCAGCCAAGATTGGGCACAAGAGACCCAGTACTTC. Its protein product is CASSQDWAQETQYF.

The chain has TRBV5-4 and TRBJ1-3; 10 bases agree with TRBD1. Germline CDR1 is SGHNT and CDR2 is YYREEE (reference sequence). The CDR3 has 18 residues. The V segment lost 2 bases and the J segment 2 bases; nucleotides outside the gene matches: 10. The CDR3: CASSLGTGDPFAGNTIYF. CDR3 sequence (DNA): TGTGCCAGCAGCTTAGGGACAGGGGACCCCTTTGCTGGAAACACCATATATTTT.

DNA for the CDR3: TGTGCCAGCAGCTTATATAGTTCTAGCGGGATGAACGAGCAGTACTTC. This translates into CASSLYSSSGMNEQYF. J is TRBJ2-7 and V is TRBV11-3, with 9 bases matching TRBD2. This CDR3 is 16 amino acids long. Germline V lookup: CDR1 SGHNT, CDR2 YENEEA. Trimming took 2 bases from V and 5 from J; bases not matched to a gene: 10.

This chain's CDR3 is CASSPTGTGSYNEQFF. The CDR3 DNA reads TGCGCCAGCAGCCCCACCGGGACAGGGAGCTACAATGAGCAGTTCTTC. The chain carries TRBV10-2 and TRBJ2-1, with 9 bases identical to TRBD1. V shed 6 bases, J shed 3 bases, and the junction held 9 bases outside the gene matches. The CDR3 sequence is 16 residues long. Germline CDR1 and CDR2: WSHSY and SAAADI.

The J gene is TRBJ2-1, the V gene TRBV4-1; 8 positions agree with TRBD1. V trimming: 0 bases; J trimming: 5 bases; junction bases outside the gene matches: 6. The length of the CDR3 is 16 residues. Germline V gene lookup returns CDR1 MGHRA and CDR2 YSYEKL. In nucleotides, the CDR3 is TGCGCCAGCAGCCAAGAAGGACAGGGCCCTGACAATGAGCAGTTCTTC. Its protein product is CASSQEGQGPDNEQFF.

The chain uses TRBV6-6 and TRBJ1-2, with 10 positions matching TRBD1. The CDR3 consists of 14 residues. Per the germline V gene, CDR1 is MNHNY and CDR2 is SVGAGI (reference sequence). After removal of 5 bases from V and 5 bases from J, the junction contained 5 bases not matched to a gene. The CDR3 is CASSPPGQGYGYTF. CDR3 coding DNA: TGTGCCAGCAGTCCACCGGGACAGGGGTATGGCTACACCTTC.

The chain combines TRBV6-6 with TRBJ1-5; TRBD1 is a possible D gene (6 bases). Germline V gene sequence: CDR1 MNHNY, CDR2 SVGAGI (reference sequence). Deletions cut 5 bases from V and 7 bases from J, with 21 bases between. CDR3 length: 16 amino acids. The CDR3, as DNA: TGTGCCAGCAGTCCTCCGGGGGGCCTCCCTGGGCAGCCCCAGCATTTT. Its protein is CASSPPGGLPGQPQHF.

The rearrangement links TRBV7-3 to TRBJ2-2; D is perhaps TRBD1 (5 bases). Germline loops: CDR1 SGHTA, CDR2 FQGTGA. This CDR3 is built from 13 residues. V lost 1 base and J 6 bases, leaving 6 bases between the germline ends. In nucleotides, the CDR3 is TGTGCCAGCAGCTTAAAAGGGGCCGGGGAGCTGTTTTTT. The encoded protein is CASSLKGAGELFF.

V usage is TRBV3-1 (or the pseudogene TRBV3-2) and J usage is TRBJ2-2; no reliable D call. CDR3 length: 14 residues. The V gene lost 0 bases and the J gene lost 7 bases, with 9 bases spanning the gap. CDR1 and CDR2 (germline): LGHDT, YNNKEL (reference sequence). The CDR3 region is CASSQDRRSGELFF. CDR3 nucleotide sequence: TGTGCCAGCAGCCAAGATCGGAGAAGCGGGGAGCTGTTTTTT.

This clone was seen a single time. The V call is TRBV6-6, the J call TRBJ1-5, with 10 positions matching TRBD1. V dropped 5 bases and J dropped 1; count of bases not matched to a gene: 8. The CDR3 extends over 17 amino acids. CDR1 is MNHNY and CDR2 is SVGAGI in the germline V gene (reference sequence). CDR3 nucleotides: TGTGCCAGCAGTCCCCGACAGGGGGCAATCAGCAATCAGCCCCAGCATTTT. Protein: CASSPRQGAISNQPQHF.

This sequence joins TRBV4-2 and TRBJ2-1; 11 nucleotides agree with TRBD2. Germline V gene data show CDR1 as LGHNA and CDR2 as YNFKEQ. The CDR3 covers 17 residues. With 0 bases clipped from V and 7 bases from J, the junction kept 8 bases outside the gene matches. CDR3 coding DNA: TGTGCCAGCAGCCAAGACCCCCTAGCGGGAGGTGTGAATGAGCAGTTCTTC. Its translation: CASSQDPLAGGVNEQFF.

This chain's CDR3 is CASSQDWVRQGNFEQYV. CDR3 in DNA: TGTGCCAGCAGCCAAGATTGGGTTCGACAGGGAAACTTCGAGCAGTACGTC. V is TRBV14 and J is TRBJ2-7, with TRBD1 matching over 7 bases. V shed 0 bases, J shed 6 bases, and the junction held 14 bases outside the gene matches. The CDR3 is made up of 17 amino acids. Germline V gives CDR1 SGHDN, CDR2 FVKESK.